This TCR beta chain was sequenced in a study of technical replicates of blood from several donors. Unmatched junction bases numbered 10, after V lost 7 bases and J lost 2 bases. There are 15 residues in the CDR3. Germline V gene lookup returns CDR1 MDHEN and CDR2 SYDVKM. Method: immunoSEQ multiplex PCR; TCRdb's copy keeps in-frame clones and lacks some. The table has about 79,000 clones, more than 85% seen once. The sequenced sample was T cells isolated from PBMCs. This chain joins TRBV28 and TRBJ2-7; TRBD1 agrees at 8 bases. The clonotype comes from a human donor in good health. Some clones in this sample may be carry-over from other donors' samples. For the CDR3, the DNA is TGTGCCAGCAACTCATACCGGGACAGGACCTACGAGCAGTACTTC. The encoded protein is CASNSYRDRTYEQYF.